The 5 T cell receptor beta chains given below trace back to one sample, sequenced in a study of shared clonotypes between healthy human individuals. TCRdb's copy holds only in-frame clones and misses some; the assay was immunoSEQ multiplex PCR. The table lists roughly 480,000 clones, roughly 85% of them singletons, with around 12% in the top ten. The material sequenced was PBMCs. Receptors originate from a woman aged 40-49 years in good health. Some clones in this sample may be carry-over from other donors' samples.

The chain uses TRBV21-1 and TRBJ2-7. TRBV21-1 is a known pseudogene. The CDR3 runs to 14 residues. Here the CDR3 DNA reads TGTGCCAGCCGTCGGCAGAGTTGCCCCTACGAGCAGTACTTC. Amino acids: CASRRQSCPYEQYF.

Remarks on this clone: One base separates it from a far larger clone, so it is likely a read error. J is TRBJ1-1 and V is TRBV5-1; D may be TRBD1 (5 bases). Germline values: CDR1 SGHRS, CDR2 YFSETQ. This CDR3 comprises 13 residues. The CDR3 DNA sequence: TGCGCCAGCAACTTGCAGGGTGCGCCTGAAGCTTTCTTT. Its translation is CASNLQGAPEAFF.

This clone has more than one count but fewer than ten. The chain combines TRBV6-1 with TRBJ2-7; TRBD1 aligns across 8 bases. The CDR3 is 16 amino acids. Germline V gene sequence: CDR1 MNHNS, CDR2 SASEGT. V lost 0 bases, J lost 0 bases, and 4 bases stayed unmatched. The CDR3 coding sequence is TGTGCCAGCAGTGAAGCGTTTGGACAGGGCTCCTACGAGCAGTACTTC. It translates to CASSEAFGQGSYEQYF.

The chain joins TRBV2 to TRBJ2-5; possible D gene TRBD2, 5 bases. The V end lost 6 bases, the J end lost 5 bases, and 19 bases lay between the germline ends. Per the germline V gene, CDR1 is SNHLY and CDR2 is FYNNEI. CDR3 length: 15 residues. CDR3 in amino acids: CASRTDYLARETQYF. The CDR3 bases are TGTGCCAGCAGGACCGACTATCTGGCGAGGGAGACCCAGTACTTC.

The chain is built from TRBV7-7 and TRBJ2-2; 14 bases fit TRBD2. The J segment lost 8 bases and the V segment lost 5 bases, leaving 7 bases of the junction unmatched. The CDR3 totals 16 residues. CDR1 and CDR2 from the germline V gene are SSHAT and FNYEAQ (reference sequence). CDR3 DNA sequence: TGTGCCAGCAGCAAGACTAGCGGGAGGGCCTCAGGGGAGCTGTTTTTT. Translating gives CASSKTSGRASGELFF.